Each of the 8 T cell receptor beta chains below was sequenced from the same sample in a study of blood T cell repertoires in COVID-19. The protocol was immunoSEQ multiplex PCR, while the TCRdb copy is restricted to in-frame clones and leaves out a portion. The table includes 70,000 or so clones, 85% to 90% detected once. Material for sequencing was peripheral blood. Source of these receptors: a woman older than 75 with active COVID-19.

This chain connects TRBV5-5 to TRBJ1-2, with TRBD1 identical over 8 bases. CDR1 and CDR2 from the germline V gene are SGHKS and YYEKEE (reference sequence). V lost 0 bases and J lost 8; bases outside the gene matches: 9. This CDR3 has 15 residues. The CDR3 reads CASSLVTGDYGGYTF. The CDR3 bases are TGTGCCAGCAGCTTGGTGACAGGGGACTATGGGGGCTACACCTTC. Variable domain in full (rest from reference TRBV5-5 and TRBJ1-2): DAGVTQSPTHLIKTRGQQVTLRCSPISGHKSVSWYQQVLGQGPQFIFQYYEKEERGRGNFPDRFSARQFPNYSSELNVNALLLGDSALYLCASSLVTGDYGGYTFGSGTRLTVV.

The chain recombines TRBV29-1 with TRBJ2-7; 14 bases line up with TRBD2. The CDR3 is 16 amino acids. Per the germline V gene, CDR1 is SQVTM and CDR2 is ANQGSEA. The V segment lost 4 bases and the J segment 0 bases; nucleotides outside the gene matches: 5. The CDR3 DNA reads as TGCAGCGTTGGGGGACTAGCGGGAGTAGACTCCTACGAGCAGTACTTC. It specifies CSVGGLAGVDSYEQYF.

This chain connects TRBV18 to TRBJ2-1; TRBD2 matches at 11 bases. Trimming cost V 2 bases and J 8 bases; bases outside gene matches: 2. Germline V gene data show CDR1 as KGHSH and CDR2 as LQKENI. The CDR3 totals 14 residues. CDR3 DNA sequence: TGTGCCAGCTCACCAACTAGCGGGAGTGATGAGCAGTTCTTC. Amino acids: CASSPTSGSDEQFF. Full variable domain (rest looked up from reference TRBV18 and TRBJ2-1): NAGVMQNPRHLVRRRGQEARLRCSPMKGHSHVYWYRQLPEEGLKFMVYLQKENIIDESGMPKERFSAEFPKEGPSILRIQQVVRGDSAAYFCASSPTSGSDEQFFGPGTRLTVL.

The chain joins TRBV19 to TRBJ2-6, with unresolved D. V lost 3 bases and J lost 0, with 6 bases in between. This CDR3 region has 15 residues. CDR1 and CDR2 from the germline V gene are LNHDA and SQIVND (reference sequence). DNA for the CDR3: TGTGCCAGTAGTATTTTGAGCTCTGGGGCCAACGTCCTGACTTTC. Its protein product is CASSILSSGANVLTF. Combining the CDR3 with reference TRBV19 and TRBJ2-6 gives the whole variable domain DGGITQSPKYLFRKEGQNVTLSCEQNLNHDAMYWYRQDPGQGLRLIYYSQIVNDFQKGDIAEGYSVSREKKESFPLTVTSAQKNPTAFYLCASSILSSGANVLTFGAGSRLTVL.

V gene TRBV24-1 combines with J gene TRBJ2-2, with 13 bases fitting TRBD2. The V gene's germline CDR1 is KGHDR and CDR2 SFDVKD. With V trimmed by 7 bases and J by 6 bases, 7 bases remained unmatched. The CDR3 extends over 16 amino acids. CDR3 sequence reads: CATSGLAGVGAGELFF. In nucleotides, the CDR3 is TGTGCCACCAGCGGACTAGCGGGAGTCGGGGCCGGGGAGCTGTTTTTT.

The chain is built from TRBV10-1 and TRBJ2-1; 16 positions agree with TRBD2. The CDR3 consists of 18 residues. Losses at the gene ends were 6 bases for V and 8 bases for J; bases not matched to a gene: 13. From germline, CDR1 is WNHNN and CDR2 SYGVQD (reference sequence). CDR3 in amino acids: CASRKTGTSGRARYEQFF. For the CDR3, the DNA is TGCGCCAGCAGGAAAACCGGGACTAGCGGGAGGGCCCGCTATGAGCAGTTCTTC.

V and J are TRBV4-3 and TRBJ2-7, with D possibly matching TRBD2 (5 bases). Between the trimmed V and J ends, which lost 4 bases and 0 bases, there was a span of 7 bases. Germline lookup yields CDR1 LGHNA and CDR2 YSLEER. The CDR3 runs 13 residues. The CDR3: CASSRSVSYEQYF. The CDR3 coding sequence is TGCGCCAGCAGCCGTAGCGTCTCCTACGAGCAGTACTTC.

The chain carries TRBV10-3 and TRBJ2-5, with D possibly matching TRBD1 (6 bases). V gave up 3 bases and J gave up 5 bases, with 10 bases separating them. Germline-derived CDR1 and CDR2 are ENHRY and SYGVKD. The CDR3 consists of 13 residues. Here the CDR3 DNA reads TGTGCCATCAGTGACAAAACAGGGGAGACCCAGTACTTC. It codes for CAISDKTGETQYF.